Presented here are 24 T cell receptor beta chains from one specimen sequenced in a study of blood T cell repertoires in COVID-19. The table came from immunoSEQ multiplex PCR; TCRdb's copy has only in-frame clones and leaves some out. Altogether about 300,000 clones are present, 80% to 90% being singletons, with the ten largest covering about 4.2%. Sequences were obtained from PBMCs or T cells enriched from blood (not recorded which). The receptors stem from a man aged 25-40 years who had recovered from COVID-19.

V usage is TRBV9 and J usage is TRBJ1-3; D unclear. V was clipped by 7 bases and J by 10 bases, with 12 bases between them. The CDR3 runs 11 residues. From germline, CDR1 is SGDLS and CDR2 YYNGEE. CDR3 nucleotide sequence: TGTGCCAGCGGCTTGGCGGGTACCATATATTTT. This sequence encodes CASGLAGTIYF.

The chain is built from TRBV7-2 and TRBJ1-1; D might be TRBD1 (5 bases). This CDR3 contains 13 residues. Germline values: CDR1 SGHTA, CDR2 FQGNSA. Trimming left V 5 bases short and J 10 bases short, with 17 bases between. The chain's CDR3 is CASSLTGAEVAFF. In DNA form, the CDR3 reads TGTGCCAGCAGCCTAACAGGAGCCGAGGTAGCTTTCTTT.

The chain recombines TRBV30 with TRBJ1-1; D is ambiguous. The V and J ends lost 0 bases and 1 base respectively, with 9 bases between them. The CDR3 extends over 14 amino acids. Germline lookup yields CDR1 GTSNPN and CDR2 SVGIG (reference sequence). The CDR3 spells CAWSVRLPNTEAFF. DNA of the CDR3: TGTGCCTGGAGTGTACGACTCCCGAACACTGAAGCTTTCTTT.

The chain combines TRBV27 with TRBJ2-2, with TRBD1 matching 9 bases. With 8 bases clipped from V and 5 bases from J, the junction kept 15 bases outside the gene matches. CDR1 and CDR2 from the germline V gene are MNHEY and SMNVEV (reference sequence). This CDR3 contains 17 residues. As DNA, the CDR3 is TGTGCCAGCGGGGGGTGGAGTGACAGGGGGAAAACCGGGGAGCTGTTTTTT. Translation: CASGGWSDRGKTGELFF.

V is TRBV29-1 and J is TRBJ1-2; 8 bases line up with TRBD1. The CDR3 is 15 residues long. V lost 7 bases, J lost 7 bases, and 17 bases stayed unmatched. Germline CDR1 reads SQVTM; CDR2 reads ANQGSEA. DNA of the CDR3: TGCAGCGCCGGAGACGCCGCCGGGACAGGATTTGGCTACACCTTC. It encodes CSAGDAAGTGFGYTF. The full variable domain, rest sourced from reference TRBV29-1 and TRBJ1-2, is SAVISQKPSRDICQRGTSLTIQCQVDSQVTMMFWYRQQPGQSLTLIATANQGSEATYESGFVIDKFPISRPNLTFSTLTVSNMSPEDSSIYLCSAGDAAGTGFGYTFGSGTRLTVV.

The chain combines TRBV7-9 with TRBJ1-2, with 11 bases aligning to TRBD1. The ends lost 5 bases at V and 6 bases at J; junction bases unmatched: 8. CDR1 and CDR2 (germline): SEHNR, FQNEAQ (reference sequence). CDR3 length equals 15 residues. The CDR3: CASSGRTGGKDGYTF. The CDR3, as DNA: TGTGCCAGCAGCGGAAGGACAGGGGGCAAAGATGGCTACACCTTC.

This chain connects TRBV16 to TRBJ1-2; the D gene is possibly TRBD1 (6 bases). Trimming removed 0 bases from V and 8 bases from J, with 13 bases in between. This CDR3 has 14 amino acids. Germline CDR1 is KGHSY and CDR2 is FQNENV. This CDR3 reads CASSQSSEQGGYTF. CDR3 in DNA: TGTGCCAGCAGCCAATCGTCCGAACAGGGAGGCTACACCTTC.

This chain uses TRBV28 with TRBJ1-4, with D perhaps TRBD1 (6 bases). The CDR3 consists of 12 residues. Germline loops: CDR1 MDHEN, CDR2 SYDVKM. With 7 bases removed from V and 8 bases from J, the gap between germline ends came to 11 bases. This CDR3 reads CASTDSGEKLFF. CDR3 DNA: TGTGCCAGCACGGACAGCGGCGAAAAACTGTTTTTT.

The J gene is TRBJ2-6, the V gene TRBV5-6; a weak D match, TRBD1 (6 bases). The CDR3 runs to 19 residues. Germline V gives CDR1 SGHDT, CDR2 YYEEEE. Between the trimmed V and J ends, which lost 4 bases and 0 bases, there was a span of 20 bases. In DNA form, the CDR3 reads TGTGCCAGCAGCGTAAACAGGGAGAGGGGCTACTCTGGGGCCAACGTCCTGACTTTC. It codes for CASSVNRERGYSGANVLTF.

The rearrangement uses TRBV6-6 and TRBJ1-2; perhaps TRBD1 as D (5 bases). Germline V gives CDR1 MNHNY, CDR2 SVGAGI (reference sequence). The CDR3 contains 15 residues. Trimming took 0 bases from V and 5 from J, leaving 13 bases between them. The CDR3 loop is CASSYSVGGGYGYTF. The CDR3 nucleotides are TGTGCCAGCAGTTACTCGGTGGGGGGTGGTTATGGCTACACCTTC.

This clone came up once. This chain connects TRBV6-5 to TRBJ1-2; 9 bases align to TRBD1. The CDR3 loop spans 15 amino acids. J lost 8 bases, V lost 5 bases, and 12 bases had no gene match. Germline assignment: CDR1 MNHEY and CDR2 SVGAGI. The CDR3 loop reads CASSQTGGSWGGYTF. The CDR3 nucleotides read TGTGCCAGCAGTCAAACAGGGGGCTCTTGGGGAGGCTACACCTTC.

V gene TRBV28 combines with J gene TRBJ2-7, with D possibly matching TRBD1 (6 bases). Germline CDR1 is MDHEN and CDR2 is SYDVKM. V lost 7 bases, J lost 7 bases, and 23 bases lay in between. CDR3 size: 15 residues. CDR3 nucleotide sequence: TGTGCCAGCACACGCCGGGACACCCCTACTGGAGAGCAGTACTTC. Its translation: CASTRRDTPTGEQYF. Full variable domain (rest looked up from reference TRBV28 and TRBJ2-7): DVKVTQSSRYLVKRTGEKVFLECVQDMDHENMFWYRQDPGLGLRLIYFSYDVKMKEKGDIPEGYSVSREKKERFSLILESASTNQTSMYLCASTRRDTPTGEQYFGPGTRLTVT.

This clone has just a few counts. The chain joins TRBV5-1 to TRBJ1-4; D is possibly TRBD1 (6 bases). The V end was cut by 4 bases, the J end by 4 bases, with 14 bases between. The germline CDR1 and CDR2 sequences are SGHRS and YFSETQ. This CDR3 contains 15 residues. Here the CDR3 reads CASSLQGGGNEKLFF. CDR3 bases: TGCGCCAGCAGCCTACAGGGAGGGGGTAATGAAAAACTGTTTTTT. Together with reference TRBV5-1 and TRBJ1-4, the CDR3 gives the full variable domain: KAGVTQTPRYLIKTRGQQVTLSCSPISGHRSVSWYQQTPGQGLQFLFEYFSETQRNKGNFPGRFSGRQFSNSRSEMNVSTLELGDSALYLCASSLQGGGNEKLFFGSGTQLSVL.

The chain links TRBV18 to TRBJ2-7, with TRBD1 matching over 8 bases. Losses at the gene ends were 6 bases for V and 2 bases for J; bases not matched to a gene: 9. This CDR3 spans 15 amino acids. Germline V gene lookup returns CDR1 KGHSH and CDR2 LQKENI. CDR3 nucleotide sequence: TGTGCCAGCTCCCAGACAGGGACAGGTACCTACGAGCAGTACTTC. It encodes CASSQTGTGTYEQYF.

V and J are TRBV24-1 and TRBJ2-1; TRBD2 might be the D (5 bases). The ends were cut back, 2 bases at V and 5 bases at J, with 9 bases in the middle. This CDR3 region has 14 residues. Germline V gene data show CDR1 as KGHDR and CDR2 as SFDVKD. CDR3 amino acids: CATSDSRGHNEQFF. CDR3 nucleotide sequence: TGTGCCACCAGTGATTCGAGAGGGCACAATGAGCAGTTCTTC.

The count of this clone is one. The V gene is TRBV7-8, the J gene TRBJ2-7; D possibly corresponds to TRBD1 (5 bases). This CDR3 comprises 15 residues. Germline lookup yields CDR1 SGHVS and CDR2 FQNEAQ. Trimming left V 5 bases short and J 5 bases short, with 19 bases between. The CDR3 DNA sequence: TGTGCCAGCAGCACCCGTGGGCTTAGGGGTGACGAGCAGTACTTC. Translating gives CASSTRGLRGDEQYF.

The sample holds one count of this clone. The genes are TRBV7-8 and TRBJ2-7; 9 bases align to TRBD2. This CDR3 has 15 amino acids. Per germline, CDR1 SGHVS and CDR2 FQNEAQ. Germline trimming cut 3 bases from V and 2 bases from J; bases unmatched to any gene: 5. In DNA, the CDR3 is TGTGCCAGCAGCTTTGCTAGCGGGGCGACCTACGAGCAGTACTTC. Translating gives CASSFASGATYEQYF.

The chain uses TRBV5-1 and TRBJ2-4; D ambiguous. From germline, CDR1 is SGHRS and CDR2 YFSETQ. With 5 bases removed from V and 8 bases from J, the gap between germline ends came to 14 bases. This CDR3 region has 13 residues. CDR3 loop: CASRTYNADIQYF. In DNA form, the CDR3 reads TGCGCCAGCAGGACGTACAACGCGGACATTCAGTACTTC.

The chain has TRBV7-9 and TRBJ1-1; TRBD1 matches at 9 bases. This CDR3 region has 15 residues. J gave up 0 bases and V 2 bases, and 1 base lay outside the gene matches. Germline-derived CDR1 and CDR2 are SEHNR and FQNEAQ (reference sequence). CDR3 sequence: CASSLTGGMNTEAFF. The CDR3, as DNA: TGTGCCAGCAGCTTAACAGGGGGCATGAACACTGAAGCTTTCTTT.

V is TRBV5-1 and J is TRBJ1-2, with no clear D. CDR1 and CDR2 (germline): SGHRS, YFSETQ. This CDR3 has 13 residues. The germline V and J ends were trimmed by 4 bases and 8 bases, with 15 bases remaining between them. The CDR3 reads CASSDPGSGGYTF. The CDR3 DNA sequence: TGCGCCAGCAGCGACCCGGGGTCGGGAGGCTACACCTTC. The full variable domain, rest sourced from reference TRBV5-1 and TRBJ1-2, is KAGVTQTPRYLIKTRGQQVTLSCSPISGHRSVSWYQQTPGQGLQFLFEYFSETQRNKGNFPGRFSGRQFSNSRSEMNVSTLELGDSALYLCASSDPGSGGYTFGSGTRLTVV.

The gene calls are TRBV6-4 and TRBJ1-1, with a possible D match to TRBD1 (5 bases). The V gene's germline CDR1 is MRHNA and CDR2 SNTAGT. The CDR3 consists of 13 residues. Trimming removed 2 bases from V and 12 bases from J, with 16 bases in between. The CDR3, as DNA: TGTGCCAGCAGTGACGGGGCCCGTCTACGGACTTTCTTT. Protein product: CASSDGARLRTFF.

The chain employs TRBV21-1 and TRBJ1-2; TRBD1, the table's D call, was not compared with the DNA. TRBV21-1 represents a pseudogene. The CDR3 loop spans 15 amino acids. CDR3 DNA sequence: TGTGCCAGCAGCAAAACCGCGACAGGGACCTATGGCTACACCTTC. It specifies CASSKTATGTYGYTF.

J is TRBJ2-7 and V is TRBV19; D is perhaps TRBD2 (6 bases). Trimming shortened V by 5 bases and J by 3 bases, and 11 bases separated the two germline ends. This CDR3 contains 13 residues. From germline, CDR1 is LNHDA and CDR2 SQIVND (reference sequence). CDR3 nucleotides: TGTGCCAGTAGTCCGGGACTCCTCTACGAGCAGTACTTC. Translation: CASSPGLLYEQYF. Drawing the rest from reference TRBV19 and TRBJ2-7, the complete variable domain is DGGITQSPKYLFRKEGQNVTLSCEQNLNHDAMYWYRQDPGQGLRLIYYSQIVNDFQKGDIAEGYSVSREKKESFPLTVTSAQKNPTAFYLCASSPGLLYEQYFGPGTRLTVT.

The chain uses TRBV30 and TRBJ1-1; D possibly corresponds to TRBD1 (6 bases). V dropped 2 bases and J dropped 4 bases, with 14 bases sitting between them. Germline-derived CDR1 and CDR2 are GTSNPN and SVGIG (reference sequence). This CDR3 is built from 14 residues. The CDR3 protein is CAWSRNRAATEAFF. The CDR3 nucleotides read TGTGCCTGGAGTAGGAACAGGGCGGCCACTGAAGCTTTCTTT.